The sample holds a few counts of the clone carrying this TCR beta chain. Antigen specificity is unknown. Vbeta (60) and Jbeta (13) primers were used in the PCR. Libraries were prepared by immunoSEQ multiplex PCR; TCRdb keeps only in-frame clonotypes and omits some of them. The sample consists of 55,000 to 75,000 clones, roughly 60% of them appearing once. Deletions cut 5 bases from V and 0 bases from J, with 14 bases between. The germline gives CDR1 SGHVS, CDR2 FQNEAQ. This CDR3 has 15 amino acids. The sample comes from a study of cytomegalovirus exposure and HLA in healthy donors. The study, taken as a whole, reports: Some V segments, including TRBV6-2 and TRBV6-3, were excluded as indistinguishable. Three CMV-associated chains were confirmed in vitro to be specific for CMV antigens.

Regarding donors, all were healthy bone marrow donors. The TCR originated in a man aged 30 to 45 in good health and CMV-seronegative. The chain carries TRBV7-8 and TRBJ2-7; the D gene is possibly TRBD1 (6 bases). Sequencing was carried out using PBMCs. In DNA form, the CDR3 reads TGTGCCAGCAGCAGTTTAGGGGACAACTCCTACGAGCAGTACTTC. It specifies CASSSLGDNSYEQYF.